Each of the 16 T cell receptor beta chains below was sequenced from the same sample in a study of shared clonotypes between healthy human individuals (dated by TCRdb to 2019 to 2021). The library was produced with the immunoSEQ multiplex PCR assay. In its TCRdb copy, this immuneACCESS table keeps in-frame sequences only and misses some clones. Where compared with another copy, unresolved V genes explain less than half of these, and the others have no known cause. The sample includes about 2.1 million clones, with about 92% observed a single time. The leading ten clones occupy 1.5% to 2% of the sample. CD8 naive samples were obtained by positive selection for CCR7 among CD45RO-negative cells, yielding a CD45RA+CCR7+ population from which TemRA cells were excluded. The sample consisted of naive CD8+ T cells from PBMCs. What the cell subset or site label conveys for this sample: CD45RA+CCR7+. The source is a man between 18 and 29 years old in good health. Some clones in this sample may be carry-over from other donors' samples.

In its sample, this clone was seen once. This chain connects TRBV4-3 to TRBJ1-2; D possibly corresponds to TRBD1 (5 bases). The CDR3 runs 13 residues. The V gene lost 1 base and the J gene lost 10 bases, with 13 bases spanning the gap. Germline CDR1 is LGHNA and CDR2 is YSLEER. The CDR3 bases are TGCGCCAGCAGCCAAGGCGAGGGACCGCACTACACCTTC. Translated, it gives CASSQGEGPHYTF.

The chain combines TRBV28 with TRBJ2-1; D remains ambiguous. Trimming shortened V by 3 bases and J by 0 bases, and 9 bases separated the two germline ends. The CDR3 consists of 15 residues. Germline lookup yields CDR1 MDHEN and CDR2 SYDVKM. The CDR3 here is CASSFRPSSYNEQFF. In DNA form, the CDR3 reads TGTGCCAGCAGTTTCCGGCCGAGCTCCTACAATGAGCAGTTCTTC.

This clone has just a few counts. V gene TRBV6-4 combines with J gene TRBJ1-1; D is ambiguous. The CDR3 is 13 amino acids. Germline V gene data show CDR1 as MRHNA and CDR2 as SNTAGT. V dropped 3 bases and J dropped 1 base, with 6 bases sitting between them. CDR3 nucleotides: TGTGCCAGCAGTGAACACAGGAACACTGAAGCTTTCTTT. Its translation is CASSEHRNTEAFF.

V and J are TRBV5-4 and TRBJ2-3; a possible D gene is TRBD2 (6 bases). The CDR3 runs 14 residues. Germline lookup yields CDR1 SGHNT and CDR2 YYREEE (reference sequence). Trimming stripped 1 base from V and 1 base from J, with 7 bases between. The CDR3 DNA reads TGTGCCAGCAGCTTGCCTAGCGGCACAGATACGCAGTATTTT. It codes for CASSLPSGTDTQYF.

The chain uses TRBV25-1 and TRBJ2-1, with D uncertain. Germline CDR1 reads MGHDK; CDR2 reads SYGVNS. The CDR3 has 11 residues. V lost 3 bases to trimming and J lost 6 bases, with 3 bases between them. This CDR3 is CASSEVNEQFF. The DNA of the CDR3 is TGTGCCAGCAGTGAGGTCAATGAGCAGTTCTTC.

This clone was found a few times. The gene calls are TRBV2 and TRBJ1-3, with D tentatively TRBD1 (5 bases). The CDR3 spans 16 residues. The germline CDR1 and CDR2 sequences are SNHLY and FYNNEI. V gave up 3 bases and J gave up 4 bases, with 16 bases separating them. CDR3 sequence reads: CASSDPFREGGNTIYF. CDR3 coding DNA: TGTGCCAGCAGTGACCCCTTCAGGGAGGGGGGAAACACCATATATTTT.

This chain connects TRBV10-3 to TRBJ2-3; either TRBD1 or TRBD2 may supply D (6 bases each). Germline CDR1 reads ENHRY; CDR2 reads SYGVKD. This CDR3 is built from 20 residues. Trimming took off 0 bases at V and 2 bases at J, with 24 bases between the two ends. The CDR3 sequence is CAISESVRGRVGGTTDTQYF. DNA for the CDR3: TGTGCCATCAGTGAGTCGGTACGGGGGCGGGTAGGAGGAACCACAGATACGCAGTATTTT.

The chain has TRBV9 and TRBJ2-3; a weak D match, TRBD2 (5 bases). Trimming removed 0 bases at V and 1 base at J, with 12 bases between. Germline lookup yields CDR1 SGDLS and CDR2 YYNGEE. CDR3 length equals 16 residues. The CDR3 sequence: CASSVGGKRRTDTQYF. The CDR3 region has the DNA TGTGCCAGCAGCGTAGGTGGGAAGCGGCGCACAGATACGCAGTATTTT.

The genes are TRBV6-1 and TRBJ2-3; D remains ambiguous. This CDR3 comprises 14 residues. Germline assignment: CDR1 MNHNS and CDR2 SASEGT. The V gene lost 2 bases and the J gene lost 3 bases, with 9 bases spanning the gap. CDR3 DNA: TGTGCCAGCAGTGAATTGGCTTCTACAGATACGCAGTATTTT. It translates to CASSELASTDTQYF.

This clone was observed once. V usage is TRBV28 and J usage is TRBJ2-2, with a tentative D call TRBD2 (6 bases). The CDR3 is 14 residues long. Germline V gene sequence: CDR1 MDHEN, CDR2 SYDVKM. CDR3 sequence: CAIAGTPNTGELFF. The CDR3 region has the DNA TGTGCTATCGCCGGGACTCCAAACACCGGGGAGCTGTTTTTT. Combining the CDR3 with reference TRBV28 and TRBJ2-2 gives the whole variable domain DVKVTQSSRYLVKRTGEKVFLECVQDMDHENMFWYRQDPGLGLRLIYFSYDVKMKEKGDIPEGYSVSREKKERFSLILESASTNQTSMYLCAIAGTPNTGELFFGEGSRLTVL.

The chain combines TRBV6-6 with TRBJ1-2, with 8 positions matching TRBD1. With 2 bases clipped from V and 7 bases from J, the junction kept 9 bases outside the gene matches. CDR3 size: 15 residues. The V gene's germline CDR1 is MNHNY and CDR2 SVGAGI (reference sequence). CDR3 region: CASSYVAGGMSGYTF. In DNA, the CDR3 is TGTGCCAGCAGTTACGTCGCAGGGGGCATGAGTGGCTACACCTTC.

The chain is built from TRBV19 and TRBJ1-2; TRBD1 matches at 8 bases. After removal of 5 bases from V and 2 bases from J, the junction contained 13 bases not matched to a gene. The CDR3 length is 17 residues. Per germline, CDR1 LNHDA and CDR2 SQIVND (reference sequence). The CDR3 DNA reads TGTGCCAGTAGTCCAACCCGGACAGGGCCCCAGAACTATGGCTACACCTTC. Translated, it gives CASSPTRTGPQNYGYTF.

J is TRBJ2-1 and V is TRBV7-9; D gene uncertain. V lost 4 bases and J lost 5, with 18 bases in between. The length of the CDR3 is 16 residues. The germline V gene has CDR1 SEHNR and CDR2 FQNEAQ (reference sequence). The CDR3 DNA is TGTGCCAGCAGCTCCGACGAGACCAGGCATGACAATGAGCAGTTCTTC. Translated, it gives CASSSDETRHDNEQFF. The whole variable domain, filled in from reference TRBV7-9 and TRBJ2-1, reads DTGVSQNPRHKITKRGQNVTFRCDPISEHNRLYWYRQTLGQGPEFLTYFQNEAQLEKSRLLSDRFSAERPKGSFSTLEIQRTEQGDSAMYLCASSSDETRHDNEQFFGPGTRLTVL.

The rearrangement joins TRBV5-8 to TRBJ2-2; D is undetermined. V gave up 3 bases and J gave up 5 bases, with 11 bases separating them. CDR1 is SGHTS and CDR2 is YDEGEE in the germline V gene. This CDR3 is built from 14 residues. This CDR3 reads CASSYGPRTGELFF. CDR3 sequence (DNA): TGTGCCAGCAGCTATGGGCCCCGGACCGGGGAGCTGTTTTTT. Together with reference TRBV5-8 and TRBJ2-2, the CDR3 gives the full variable domain: EAGVTQSPTHLIKTRGQQATLRCSPISGHTSVYWYQQALGLGLQFLLWYDEGEERNRGNFPPRFSGRQFPNYSSELNVNALELEDSALYLCASSYGPRTGELFFGEGSRLTVL.

The chain joins TRBV5-6 to TRBJ1-2; D may be TRBD1 (6 bases). The length of the CDR3 is 15 residues. Trimming stripped 4 bases from V and 3 bases from J, with 16 bases between. The germline V gene has CDR1 SGHDT and CDR2 YYEEEE. The chain's CDR3 is CASSGNREVDYGYTF. In DNA form, the CDR3 reads TGTGCCAGCAGCGGAAACAGGGAGGTTGACTATGGCTACACCTTC.

This sequence joins TRBV4-1 and TRBJ2-7; either TRBD1 or TRBD2 may fit D (6 bases each). The CDR3 is 16 amino acids. CDR1 is MGHRA, CDR2 YSYEKL, per germline. Trimming cost V 5 bases and J 3 bases, with 20 bases left between them. CDR3 nucleotide sequence: TGCGCCAGCAGCTTAGCAGGGGACTCAAACTACTACGAGCAGTACTTC. The encoded protein is CASSLAGDSNYYEQYF.